The rows below give T cell receptor beta chains drawn from one sample of a study of post-analysis software for immune sequencing data. TCRdb independently ran MiXCR on the PCR reads; one entry per CDR3 protein. The sample records approximately 460,000 distinct CDR3 sequences, nearly 45% being singletons. Sequenced sample: blood. The origin of the receptors is a girl under 18 with multiple sclerosis. The CDR3 runs from the conserved cysteine through the conserved F or W. D genes are given only for firm matches. A clone size is listed for some rows: how often the clone was seen (once, few, many), or a class if it is expanded.

D gene: -
J gene: TRBJ1-4
V gene: TRBV12-3/TRBV12-4
clone size: -
CDR3 DNA: TGTGCCAGCAGCGACTCCGGGACAAACAATGAAAAACTGTTTTTT
CDR3 protein: CASSDSGTNNEKLFF

D gene: -
J gene: TRBJ2-7
V gene: TRBV29-1
clone size: once
CDR3 DNA: TGCAGCGTTGAACCCCAGCGTAAAAGCTCCTACAATGAGCAGTACTTC
CDR3 protein: CSVEPQRKSSYNEQYF

D gene: -
J gene: TRBJ2-1
V gene: TRBV6-2/TRBV6-3
clone size: -
CDR3 DNA: TGTGCCAGCAGCCAGGGGCATGGCGGGTTTTACAATGAGCAGTTCTTC
CDR3 protein: CASSQGHGGFYNEQFF

D gene: -
J gene: TRBJ2-2
V gene: TRBV29-1
clone size: -
CDR3 DNA: TGCAGCGTTGTAGACAGTGCGAACACCGGGGAGCTGTTTTTT
CDR3 protein: CSVVDSANTGELFF

D gene: -
J gene: TRBJ2-5
V gene: TRBV20-1
clone size: -
CDR3 DNA: TGCAGTGCTAGAGATCTATACGCCCTGGAAGATACCCAGTACTTC
CDR3 protein: CSARDLYALEDTQYF

D gene: -
J gene: TRBJ2-4
V gene: TRBV20-1
clone size: -
CDR3 DNA: TGCAGTGCTCGAAACCCGGGTGTCAAAAACATTCAGTACTTC
CDR3 protein: CSARNPGVKNIQYF

D gene: -
J gene: TRBJ2-1
V gene: TRBV9
clone size: -
CDR3 DNA: TGTGCCAGCAGCGTAGAACCAGCCTCCGATCATGAGCAGTTCTTC
CDR3 protein: CASSVEPASDHEQFF

D gene: -
J gene: TRBJ2-1
V gene: TRBV7-9
clone size: -
CDR3 DNA: TGTGCCAGCAGCTTTCGGACTGTAGGGGGTGAGCAGTTCTTC
CDR3 protein: CASSFRTVGGEQFF

D gene: -
J gene: TRBJ1-2
V gene: TRBV20-1
clone size: -
CDR3 DNA: TGCAGTGCTAGAGAAGGACATAACTATGGCTACACCTTC
CDR3 protein: CSAREGHNYGYTF

D gene: TRBD1
J gene: TRBJ2-6
V gene: TRBV29-1
clone size: -
CDR3 DNA: TGCAGCGTTGAAGAAGCAGGGGGCGCACAGGCTGGGGCCAACGTCCTGACTTTC
CDR3 protein: CSVEEAGGAQAGANVLTF

D gene: TRBD1
J gene: TRBJ1-6
V gene: TRBV7-2
clone size: -
CDR3 DNA: TGTGCCAGCAGCTTATCACCGGGACAGGATAATTCACCCCTCCACTTT
CDR3 protein: CASSLSPGQDNSPLHF

D gene: -
J gene: TRBJ2-6
V gene: TRBV5-1
clone size: -
CDR3 DNA: TGCGCCAGCAGCTTGACGACATCTAGGTACTCTGGGGCCAACGTCCTGACTTTC
CDR3 protein: CASSLTTSRYSGANVLTF

D gene: -
J gene: TRBJ2-1
V gene: TRBV24-1
clone size: few
CDR3 DNA: TGTGCCACCGGTAGGTCAGGGCAACCTTACAATGAGCAGTTCTTC
CDR3 protein: CATGRSGQPYNEQFF

D gene: -
J gene: TRBJ2-3
V gene: TRBV5-1
clone size: few
CDR3 DNA: TGCGCCAGCAGCTTGGGACAAACAGTTTCTACGCAGTATTTT
CDR3 protein: CASSLGQTVSTQYF

D gene: -
J gene: TRBJ1-5
V gene: TRBV9
clone size: -
CDR3 DNA: TGTGCCGGCAGCGTAGGAAACAATCAGCCCCAGCATTTT
CDR3 protein: CAGSVGNNQPQHF

D gene: TRBD2
J gene: TRBJ2-3
V gene: TRBV18
clone size: few
CDR3 DNA: TGTGCCAGCTCACCACTGCGGCTAGCGGGTGTCACAGATACGCAGTATTTT
CDR3 protein: CASSPLRLAGVTDTQYF

D gene: -
J gene: TRBJ2-3
V gene: TRBV7-3
clone size: -
CDR3 DNA: TGTGCCAGCAGGTCGTCCGGGGCCGGCACAGATACGCAGTATTTT
CDR3 protein: CASRSSGAGTDTQYF

D gene: TRBD1
J gene: TRBJ1-1
V gene: TRBV20-1
clone size: -
CDR3 DNA: TGCAGTGCTAGAGATCGGACAGGGGCTATGAACACTGAAGCTTTCTTT
CDR3 protein: CSARDRTGAMNTEAFF

D gene: TRBD1
J gene: TRBJ2-1
V gene: TRBV20-1
clone size: -
CDR3 DNA: TGCAGTGCTAGAGATTTAGGGACAGGCTCTTTTGATGAGCAGTTCTTC
CDR3 protein: CSARDLGTGSFDEQFF

D gene: TRBD2
J gene: TRBJ2-4
V gene: TRBV18
clone size: -
CDR3 DNA: TGTGCCAGCTCACCCACTAGCGACCAAAAAAACATTCAGTACTTC
CDR3 protein: CASSPTSDQKNIQYF

D gene: TRBD2
J gene: TRBJ2-1
V gene: TRBV6-4
clone size: -
CDR3 DNA: TGTGCCAGCAGTTTTACTAGCGGGTCTAACAATGAGCAGTTCTTC
CDR3 protein: CASSFTSGSNNEQFF

D gene: TRBD2
J gene: TRBJ2-1
V gene: TRBV7-6
clone size: -
CDR3 DNA: TGTGCCAGCAGCTTAGCGGGGAATAGCGGGGAAGTGCAGTTCTTC
CDR3 protein: CASSLAGNSGEVQFF

D gene: TRBD1
J gene: TRBJ1-4
V gene: TRBV7-9
clone size: -
CDR3 DNA: TGTGCCAGCAGCGCGGGACAGGGCTTTTTAGAAAAACTGTTTTTT
CDR3 protein: CASSAGQGFLEKLFF

D gene: TRBD2
J gene: TRBJ2-1
V gene: TRBV28
clone size: -
CDR3 DNA: TGTGCCAGCAGTTCTCCACAGCGGGAGGGTAACAATGAGCAGTTCTTC
CDR3 protein: CASSSPQREGNNEQFF

D gene: -
J gene: TRBJ2-3
V gene: TRBV2
clone size: few
CDR3 DNA: TGTGCCAGCAGGCGGGACTCACCTCCCCGGGATACGCAGTATTTT
CDR3 protein: CASRRDSPPRDTQYF

D gene: -
J gene: TRBJ2-5
V gene: TRBV6-2/TRBV6-3
clone size: -
CDR3 DNA: TGTGCCTCCGAGAACCCGAACCCAGAGACCCAGTACTTC
CDR3 protein: CASENPNPETQYF

D gene: TRBD1
J gene: TRBJ1-5
V gene: TRBV2
clone size: many
CDR3 DNA: TGTGCCAGCACCCTCGGGACAGGGGGCAATCAGCCCCAGCATTTT
CDR3 protein: CASTLGTGGNQPQHF

D gene: TRBD1
J gene: TRBJ2-5
V gene: TRBV6-1
clone size: few
CDR3 DNA: TGTGCCAGCAGAAGGGACAGGGGGCGAGAGACCCAGTACTTC
CDR3 protein: CASRRDRGRETQYF

D gene: -
J gene: TRBJ2-1
V gene: TRBV5-1
clone size: -
CDR3 DNA: TGCGCCAGCAGCTTGGTAGGCGGGCAATACAATGAGCAGTTCTTC
CDR3 protein: CASSLVGGQYNEQFF

D gene: TRBD2
J gene: TRBJ2-5
V gene: TRBV12-3/TRBV12-4
clone size: -
CDR3 DNA: TGTGCCAGCACTCTTGGGCGGGAGGGGACCCAGTACTTC
CDR3 protein: CASTLGREGTQYF

D gene: TRBD1
J gene: TRBJ2-1
V gene: TRBV4-1
clone size: -
CDR3 DNA: TGCGCCAGCAGCCAAGTTAGGAGGGCAGGGGGCGATGAGCAGTTCTTC
CDR3 protein: CASSQVRRAGGDEQFF

D gene: -
J gene: TRBJ2-5
V gene: TRBV28
clone size: -
CDR3 DNA: TGTGCCAGCAGTTCTACCCCAGAGACCCAGTACTTC
CDR3 protein: CASSSTPETQYF

D gene: -
J gene: TRBJ1-1
V gene: TRBV10-3
clone size: -
CDR3 DNA: TGTGCCATCAGGGGGCACCCTACCACTGAAGCTTTCTTT
CDR3 protein: CAIRGHPTTEAFF

D gene: TRBD2
J gene: TRBJ2-3
V gene: TRBV7-6
clone size: few
CDR3 DNA: TGTGCCAGCAGCAGCGGGAGCGGAGATACGCAGTATTTT
CDR3 protein: CASSSGSGDTQYF

D gene: TRBD1
J gene: TRBJ2-7
V gene: TRBV20-1
clone size: many
CDR3 DNA: TGCAGTGCTAGAGACCCGGGACAGGGAGCCTACGAGCAGTACTTC
CDR3 protein: CSARDPGQGAYEQYF

D gene: -
J gene: TRBJ2-3
V gene: TRBV29-1
clone size: -
CDR3 DNA: TGCAGCGTTGAGACCCGACACACAGATACGCAGTATTTT
CDR3 protein: CSVETRHTDTQYF

D gene: -
J gene: TRBJ2-1
V gene: TRBV3-1
clone size: -
CDR3 DNA: TGTGCCAGCAGCCAAGTGGACAATGAGCAGTTCTTC
CDR3 protein: CASSQVDNEQFF

D gene: TRBD2
J gene: TRBJ2-1
V gene: TRBV7-9
clone size: -
CDR3 DNA: TGTGCCAGCAGCCCCCTCCGGGAGGCCCAATGGGTGAATGAGCAGTTCTTC
CDR3 protein: CASSPLREAQWVNEQFF

D gene: -
J gene: TRBJ2-1
V gene: TRBV6-5
clone size: -
CDR3 DNA: TGTGCCAGCAGTTACTCTATCAGGCAGGGTGGCGATGAGCAGTTCTTC
CDR3 protein: CASSYSIRQGGDEQFF

D gene: TRBD1
J gene: TRBJ1-4
V gene: TRBV28
clone size: -
CDR3 DNA: TGTGCCAGCAGTTTGCAGGGGGCAGCGGAAAAACTGTTTTTT
CDR3 protein: CASSLQGAAEKLFF

D gene: TRBD1
J gene: TRBJ2-7
V gene: TRBV7-9
clone size: -
CDR3 DNA: TGTGCCAGCAGCCCTCGACAGGGGGAATACGAGCAGTACTTC
CDR3 protein: CASSPRQGEYEQYF

D gene: -
J gene: TRBJ2-1
V gene: TRBV20-1
clone size: -
CDR3 DNA: TGCAGTGCTAGTCGGGACCGCGCCAATGAGCAGTTCTTC
CDR3 protein: CSASRDRANEQFF

D gene: -
J gene: TRBJ2-7
V gene: TRBV28
clone size: -
CDR3 DNA: TGTGCCAGCAGTTTATGGAGGGAGGAGTACTTC
CDR3 protein: CASSLWREEYF

D gene: -
J gene: TRBJ2-1
V gene: TRBV20-1
clone size: few
CDR3 DNA: TGCAGTGCTGGAAAAGGGACAGGTAGCGGGAACAATGAGCAGTTCTTC
CDR3 protein: CSAGKGTGSGNNEQFF

D gene: -
J gene: TRBJ1-4
V gene: TRBV6-5
clone size: -
CDR3 DNA: TGTGCCAGCAGTCTAGGGGGTGAAAAACTGTTTTTT
CDR3 protein: CASSLGGEKLFF